The 6 T cell receptor beta chains in this list originate from one sample, sequenced in a study of Graves' ophthalmopathy and Graves' hyperthyroidism. Researchers took RNA transcripts and amplified TCR beta CDR3 regions from them. The authors performed first-round RT-PCR with HTBI primers and then a second-round multiplex PCR. TCRdb re-called the multiplex PCR reads through MiXCR, storing one row per CDR3 protein. Among more than 150,000 distinct CDR3 sequences, less than 45% were seen once, and the ten largest hold roughly 6%. Material: peripheral blood. The receptors shown here come from a woman aged 40 to 50 with Graves' ophthalmopathy.

The sample holds many counts of this clonotype. The chain recombines TRBV28 with TRBJ1-1; D is ambiguous. This CDR3 has 13 residues. Germline loops: CDR1 MDHEN, CDR2 SYDVKM. V was trimmed by 0 bases and J by 4 bases, leaving 6 bases between them. The CDR3 here is CASSLWASTEAFF. The CDR3 DNA follows: TGTGCCAGCAGTTTATGGGCAAGCACTGAAGCTTTCTTT. The full variable domain, rest sourced from reference TRBV28 and TRBJ1-1, is DVKVTQSSRYLVKRTGEKVFLECVQDMDHENMFWYRQDPGLGLRLIYFSYDVKMKEKGDIPEGYSVSREKKERFSLILESASTNQTSMYLCASSLWASTEAFFGQGTRLTVV.

The chain carries TRBV6-5 and TRBJ2-2, with D possibly being TRBD2 (5 bases). From germline, CDR1 is MNHEY and CDR2 SVGAGI. V was clipped by 2 bases and J by 8 bases, with 9 bases between them. The CDR3 totals 13 residues. CDR3 bases: TGTGCCAGCAGTTACCGGGGTGCAGGGGAGCTGTTTTTT. Translating it yields CASSYRGAGELFF.

The DNA of the CDR3 is TGTGCCAGCAGTGTCCTTGGTGTGGGGACAGGCTTCAGCGGCTACACCTTC. Translated, it gives CASSVLGVGTGFSGYTF. V usage is TRBV6-1 and J usage is TRBJ1-2, with 8 bases that match TRBD1. This CDR3 has 17 residues. Germline assignment: CDR1 MNHNS and CDR2 SASEGT. J was trimmed by 8 bases and V by 4 bases; bases with no gene match: 18.

This clonotype was seen ten or more times. The chain has TRBV12-3 or TRBV12-4 and TRBJ1-3; 7 bases fit TRBD1. Trimming at V came to 3 bases and at J to 3 bases, leaving 5 bases not matched to a gene. CDR3 length: 15 amino acids. CDR3 protein: CASSFHRGGGNTIYF. CDR3 bases: TGTGCCAGCAGTTTTCACAGGGGAGGTGGAAACACCATATATTTT.

This clonotype was detected ten times or more. This chain links TRBV12-3 or TRBV12-4 with TRBJ1-1, with 7 nucleotides matching TRBD1. The length of the CDR3 is 13 residues. The V gene end was trimmed by 6 bases and the J gene end by 3 bases; junction bases not matched to a gene: 4. CDR3 nucleotide sequence: TGTGCCAGCAGCCTCCAGGGGGACACTGAAGCTTTCTTT. Its translation: CASSLQGDTEAFF.

In its sample, this clonotype was seen once. This chain uses TRBV20-1 with TRBJ2-5; 9 nucleotides line up with TRBD2. V shed 5 bases and J 5 bases; nucleotides not matched to a gene: 6. The germline gives CDR1 DFQATT, CDR2 SNEGSKA (reference sequence). CDR3 length: 13 residues. The CDR3 is CSAPIAGAETQYF. CDR3 DNA: TGCAGTGCTCCAATAGCGGGAGCGGAGACCCAGTACTTC.